This TCR beta chain appears in the sequencing data of a study of blood T cell repertoires in COVID-19. Across the study: Samples of COVID-19 (acute and convalescent) were obtained from the United States, Italy and Spain.

Per the original data handling: Using reference gene primer amplification, nucleated cell counts were estimated. Sequencing used immunoSEQ multiplex PCR; TCRdb keeps in-frame clones, though not all of them. V and J calls and clone size are given by that table; D and trimming were obtained from the DNA. This sample carries hundreds of thousands of clones, less than 85% of them seen once, and the ten largest clones take around 3.4%. The length of the CDR3 is 14 residues. CDR1 is MNHEY, CDR2 SVGEGT, per germline. V was shortened by 0 bases and J by 3 bases, with 8 bases between the two germline ends. The receptor comes from a woman between 18 and 30 years old with acute or convalescent COVID-19. The sample taken for sequencing was peripheral blood. The V and J genes are TRBV6-2 or TRBV6-3 and TRBJ1-2; TRBD1 is a possible D gene (5 bases). The DNA of the CDR3 is TGTGCCAGCAGTTACTCGGGGGGGGACTATGGCTACACCTTC. Protein: CASSYSGGDYGYTF.